This paragraph reports one T cell receptor (beta chain). Relative to the germline gene, one junction end is altered; a read error may explain this. TCRdb keeps only in-frame clones here, not all; method: immunoSEQ multiplex PCR. The top ten clones hold roughly 14% of a sample with 60,000 to 65,000 clones, roughly 50% of them seen once. This entry comes from a study of cytotoxic CD8 clonotypes in ibrutinib-treated CLL. Turning to the study itself: The samples contained 255,043 productive templates on average. They also contained an average of roughly 99,000 productive rearrangements.

Germline-derived CDR1 and CDR2 are MNHEY and SVGAGI. The CDR3 covers 12 residues. The source was PBMCs, collected after 12 months of ibrutinib treatment. The source of this sequence is a human donor with chronic lymphocytic leukemia. The V and J genes are TRBV6-5 and TRBJ2-1; D is undetermined. CDR3 protein: CAISRTGNEQFF. CDR3 in DNA: TGTGCCATCAGTCGGACGGGCAATGAGCAGTTCTTC.